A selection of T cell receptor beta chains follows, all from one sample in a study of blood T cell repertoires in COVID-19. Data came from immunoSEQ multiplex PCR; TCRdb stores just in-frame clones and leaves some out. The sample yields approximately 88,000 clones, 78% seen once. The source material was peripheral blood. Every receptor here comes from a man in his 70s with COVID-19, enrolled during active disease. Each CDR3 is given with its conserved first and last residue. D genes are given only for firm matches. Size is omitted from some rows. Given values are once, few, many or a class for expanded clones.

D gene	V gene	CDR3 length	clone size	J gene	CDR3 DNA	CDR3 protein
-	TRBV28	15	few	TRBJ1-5	TGTGCCAGCAGGATCGGAGCGGGGCCTAATCAGCCCCAGCATTTT	CASRIGAGPNQPQHF
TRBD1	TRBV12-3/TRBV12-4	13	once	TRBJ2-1	TGTGCCAGCAGCGCAGGGGGATACAATGAGCAGTTCTTC	CASSAGGYNEQFF
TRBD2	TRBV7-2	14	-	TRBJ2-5	TGTGCCAGCAGCCGGGAGGCCCGAGGTGAGACCCAGTACTTC	CASSREARGETQYF
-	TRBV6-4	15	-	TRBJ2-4	TGTGCCAGCAGTCTCGCCCCTGGGCTCCAAAACATTCAGTACTTC	CASSLAPGLQNIQYF
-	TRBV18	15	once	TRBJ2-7	TGTGCCAGCTCAGCTACTACGGGAGCTGGGTACGAGCAGTACTTC	CASSATTGAGYEQYF
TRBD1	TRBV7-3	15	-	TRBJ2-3	TGTGCCAGCAGCTTGGGGACAGGGGTGTCAGATACGCAGTATTTT	CASSLGTGVSDTQYF
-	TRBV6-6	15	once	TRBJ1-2	TGTGCCAGCAGTTACTCAGAGCTGGGTGGAGGTGGCTACACCTTC	CASSYSELGGGGYTF
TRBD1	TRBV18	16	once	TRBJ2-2	TGTGCCAGCTCACCACCGATAGGACAGGGGTCCGGGGAGCTGTTTTTT	CASSPPIGQGSGELFF
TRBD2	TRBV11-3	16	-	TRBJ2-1	TGTGCCAGCAGCTCCTTACTAGCGGGGGAGTACAATGAGCAGTTCTTC	CASSSLLAGEYNEQFF
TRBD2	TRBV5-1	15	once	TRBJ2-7	TGCGCCAGCAGCGTCGGAGGAACCGGGGGGTACGAGCAGTACTTC	CASSVGGTGGYEQYF
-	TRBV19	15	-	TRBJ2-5	TGTGCCAGTAGTATAGGGTGGGGAGCCCAAGAGACCCAGTACTTC	CASSIGWGAQETQYF
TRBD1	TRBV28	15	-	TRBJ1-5	TGTGCCAGCAGGTCCGGGACAGGATTCAATCAGCCCCAGCATTTT	CASRSGTGFNQPQHF
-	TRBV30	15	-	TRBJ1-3	TGTGCCTGGGGGGAAGGGGGAACAGCAGGAAACACCATATATTTT	CAWGEGGTAGNTIYF